Following are 23 T cell receptor beta chains from one sample sequenced in a study of T cells in Graves' hyperthyroidism and ophthalmopathy. Amplified TCR beta CDR3 regions derived from RNA transcripts. First-round RT-PCR with HTBI primers amplified the TCR CDR3 region. TCRdb processed the multiplex PCR reads anew with MiXCR; each CDR3 protein has one entry. The sample lists fewer than 400,000 distinct CDR3 sequences; over 15% were seen once. Material for sequencing was blood. These receptors were collected from a man aged 25-45 years with Graves' hyperthyroidism.

This clonotype has ten or more counts. The chain employs TRBV6-2 or TRBV6-3 and TRBJ1-5; possibly TRBD1 for D (6 bases). Germline CDR1 reads MNHEY; CDR2 reads SVGEGT. The CDR3 is made up of 17 amino acids. Trimming shortened V by 4 bases and J by 4 bases, and 20 bases separated the two germline ends. Here the CDR3 reads CASSSGRGGRANQPQHF. The CDR3 DNA is TGTGCCAGCAGTTCGGGGCGCGGGGGGCGCGCAAATCAGCCCCAGCATTTT.

The V gene is TRBV7-9, the J gene TRBJ2-1, with 12 positions matching TRBD2. CDR1 is SEHNR, CDR2 FQNEAQ, per germline (reference sequence). The CDR3 extends over 15 amino acids. V shed 8 bases and J 6 bases; nucleotides not matched to a gene: 8. The DNA of the CDR3 is TGTGCCAGCGGCCCGACTAGCGGGAGTATCAATGAGCAGTTCTTC. This encodes CASGPTSGSINEQFF. Full variable domain (missing parts from reference TRBV7-9 and TRBJ2-1): DTGVSQNPRHKITKRGQNVTFRCDPISEHNRLYWYRQTLGQGPEFLTYFQNEAQLEKSRLLSDRFSAERPKGSFSTLEIQRTEQGDSAMYLCASGPTSGSINEQFFGPGTRLTVL.

This clonotype came up a few times. The chain uses TRBV6-1 and TRBJ2-2; unclear D gene. The V gene's germline CDR1 is MNHNS and CDR2 SASEGT. The CDR3 runs 13 residues. Between the trimmed V and J ends, which lost 5 bases and 4 bases, there was a span of 8 bases. The CDR3 protein is CASSPSTTGELFF. Here the CDR3 DNA reads TGTGCCAGCAGTCCTAGTACCACCGGGGAGCTGTTTTTT.

V and J are TRBV10-1 and TRBJ1-4; D gene unclear. CDR3 length equals 13 residues. Germline CDR1 and CDR2: WNHNN and SYGVQD (reference sequence). With 8 bases removed from V and 3 bases from J, the gap between germline ends came to 10 bases. The CDR3 sequence: CASVNGSNEKLFF. The CDR3 DNA reads TGCGCCAGCGTAAACGGTTCTAATGAAAAACTGTTTTTT.

The chain has TRBV20-1 and TRBJ2-1, with D unclear. Germline V lookup: CDR1 DFQATT, CDR2 SNEGSKA (reference sequence). The CDR3 covers 15 residues. V lost 3 bases and J 6 bases, leaving 18 bases between the germline ends. Written as DNA, the CDR3 is TGCAGTGCTAGCCAAGGCTTCCTACCGTTCAATGAGCAGTTCTTC. Translation: CSASQGFLPFNEQFF.

This clonotype was detected ten times or more. The CDR3 DNA reads TGTGCCAGCACAACGATCTACACGGGACCTTATAGCACAGATACGCAGTATTTT. Amino acids: CASTTIYTGPYSTDTQYF. The chain uses TRBV27 and TRBJ2-3; perhaps D is TRBD1 or TRBD2 (5 bases each). The CDR3 is 18 amino acids. V lost 7 bases and J 0 bases, leaving 23 bases between the germline ends. Germline V lookup: CDR1 MNHEY, CDR2 SMNVEV (reference sequence).

This clonotype was recorded many times. The chain has TRBV12-3 or TRBV12-4 and TRBJ2-7; 7 nucleotides match TRBD1. With V trimmed by 4 bases and J by 7 bases, 10 bases remained unmatched. CDR3 size: 14 residues. The DNA of the CDR3 is TGTGCCAGCAGTTCCCGAGAGGGGGCAGGAGAGCAGTACTTC. Translated: CASSSREGAGEQYF.

This clonotype has just a few counts. V is TRBV24-1 and J is TRBJ2-1; perhaps TRBD2 as D (7 bases). This CDR3 comprises 15 residues. Germline values: CDR1 KGHDR, CDR2 SFDVKD. V gave up 6 bases and J gave up 5 bases, with 16 bases separating them. The CDR3 spells CATSSIERDNNEQFF. In DNA, the CDR3 is TGTGCCACCAGTTCGATCGAGCGGGACAACAATGAGCAGTTCTTC.

This clonotype was observed at least ten times. The rearrangement joins TRBV24-1 to TRBJ2-1; D may be TRBD1 or TRBD2 (5 bases each). In germline, CDR1 is KGHDR, CDR2 SFDVKD. The CDR3 totals 16 residues. V lost 6 bases, J lost 1 base, and 15 bases lay in between. The CDR3, as DNA: TGTGCCACCAGTCCCGGGGCCGGAGGATCCTACAATGAGCAGTTCTTC. This encodes CATSPGAGGSYNEQFF.

This clonotype was detected many times. Compared with germline, one end of the junction differs, possibly owing to a read error. The rearrangement joins TRBV12-3 or TRBV12-4 to TRBJ1-2; 7 nucleotides agree with TRBD1. The CDR3 loop spans 14 amino acids. The CDR3 DNA follows: TGTGTCAGCAGGGGGACAGCCACTAACTATGGCTACACCTTC. Protein: CVSRGTATNYGYTF.

This clonotype showed up many times. The chain links TRBV28 to TRBJ2-7; TRBD1 matches at 8 bases. In germline, CDR1 is MDHEN, CDR2 SYDVKM. CDR3 length equals 14 residues. V lost 11 bases, J lost 8 bases, and 17 bases stayed unmatched. The CDR3 spells CAPEMKDRVCQQYF. The DNA of the CDR3 is TGTGCCCCGGAGATGAAGGACAGGGTCTGTCAGCAGTACTTC.

This sequence joins TRBV27 and TRBJ1-4; 11 nucleotides match TRBD1. From germline, CDR1 is MNHEY and CDR2 SMNVEV (reference sequence). V shed 6 bases and J 1 base; nucleotides not matched to a gene: 16. This CDR3 is built from 20 residues. The DNA for the CDR3 is TGTGCCAGCAGCCACGGGTGGACAGGGGGCATAGGGGTAACTAATGAAAAACTGTTTTTT. Translating it yields CASSHGWTGGIGVTNEKLFF. Supplemented by reference TRBV27 and TRBJ1-4, the full variable domain reads EAQVTQNPRYLITVTGKKLTVTCSQNMNHEYMSWYRQDPGLGLRQIYYSMNVEVTDKGDVPEGYKVSRKEKRNFPLILESPSPNQTSLYFCASSHGWTGGIGVTNEKLFFGSGTQLSVL.

CDR3 DNA: TGTGCCACCAGCAGAGATCGGGTACAGGGAAGGGGGGATGGCTACACCTTC. Protein sequence: CATSRDRVQGRGDGYTF. The J gene is TRBJ1-2, the V gene TRBV15, with D perhaps matching TRBD1 (6 bases). The CDR3 is 17 amino acids. The V gene's germline CDR1 is LNHNV and CDR2 YYDKDF (reference sequence). With 0 bases removed from V and 6 bases from J, the gap between germline ends came to 20 bases. The variable domain in full, with the rest retrieved from reference TRBV15 and TRBJ1-2, is DAMVIQNPRYQVTQFGKPVTLSCSQTLNHNVMYWYQQKSSQAPKLLFHYYDKDFNNEADTPDNFQSRRPNTSFCFLDIRSPGLGDTAMYLCATSRDRVQGRGDGYTFGSGTRLTVV.

The sample holds one count of this clonotype. This sequence joins TRBV6-1 and TRBJ2-3; TRBD2 agrees at 9 bases. Germline lookup yields CDR1 MNHNS and CDR2 SASEGT. J lost 4 bases, V lost 5 bases, and 16 bases had no gene match. This CDR3 is 18 amino acids long. CDR3 residues: CASSPVVVAGASADTQYF. The CDR3 coding sequence is TGTGCCAGCAGTCCCGTCGTTGTAGCGGGAGCGTCCGCAGATACGCAGTATTTT.

V gene TRBV6-2 or TRBV6-3 combines with J gene TRBJ2-1, with 15 nucleotides matching TRBD2. The length of the CDR3 is 17 residues. V lost 6 bases, J lost 1 base, and 4 bases stayed unmatched. Germline lookup yields CDR1 MNHEY and CDR2 SVGEGT. The CDR3 loop reads CASRGTSGRPSYNEQFF. The CDR3 nucleotides read TGTGCCAGCAGGGGGACTAGCGGGAGGCCATCCTACAATGAGCAGTTCTTC.

The rearrangement links TRBV19 to TRBJ2-7; D unresolved. V gave up 5 bases and J gave up 2 bases, with 10 bases separating them. Germline values: CDR1 LNHDA, CDR2 SQIVND (reference sequence). CDR3 length: 13 residues. CDR3 DNA: TGTGCCAGTAGTGCCGCCAATCCCTACGAGCAGTACTTC. The encoded protein is CASSAANPYEQYF.

Ten or more counts support this clonotype. The chain has TRBV20-1 and TRBJ2-3, with D tentatively TRBD1 (6 bases). CDR1 is DFQATT, CDR2 SNEGSKA, per germline (reference sequence). This CDR3 has 13 amino acids. Trimming left V 6 bases short and J 2 bases short, with 12 bases between. Here the CDR3 reads CSALQGYTDTQYF. CDR3 DNA sequence: TGCAGTGCCTTACAGGGATACACAGATACGCAGTATTTT.

V is TRBV20-1 and J is TRBJ2-2, with D tentatively TRBD2 (6 bases). Trimming left V 6 bases short and J 7 bases short, with 18 bases between. The CDR3 covers 14 residues. Germline V gives CDR1 DFQATT, CDR2 SNEGSKA (reference sequence). CDR3 in DNA: TGCAGTGCAGGGGTGGGGGGAGAAGGCGGGGAGCTGTTTTTT. Translation: CSAGVGGEGGELFF.

This clonotype was seen a few times. The chain uses TRBV9 and TRBJ2-2; 9 bases are shared with TRBD2. The CDR3 length is 15 residues. V shed 0 bases and J 6 bases; nucleotides not matched to a gene: 3. Germline V CDR1 and CDR2: SGDLS, YYNGEE. The CDR3 region is CASSVGGRASGELFF. The CDR3 nucleotides read TGTGCCAGCAGCGTAGGCGGGAGGGCCTCCGGGGAGCTGTTTTTT.

This clonotype occurred many times. The chain employs TRBV6-1 and TRBJ2-2, with D possibly matching TRBD1 (6 bases). Germline lookup yields CDR1 MNHNS and CDR2 SASEGT. V was pared by 9 bases and J by 1 base, with 12 bases between. There are 14 residues in the CDR3. Written as DNA, the CDR3 is TGTGCCAGTATTCCGACAGGGAACACCGGGGAGCTGTTTTTT. Protein product: CASIPTGNTGELFF.

V is TRBV6-1 and J is TRBJ2-3; 12 bases are a match to TRBD2. CDR3 length equals 17 residues. Germline loops: CDR1 MNHNS, CDR2 SASEGT. After removal of 6 bases from V and 2 bases from J, the junction contained 9 bases not matched to a gene. CDR3 coding DNA: TGTGCCAGCAGACCTGGGACTAGCGGGTACTACACAGATACGCAGTATTTT. This translates into CASRPGTSGYYTDTQYF.

This clonotype was observed many times. V and J are TRBV12-3 or TRBV12-4 and TRBJ1-2; weak D call: TRBD1 (6 bases). The CDR3 is 13 amino acids. With 5 bases removed from V and 4 bases from J, the gap between germline ends came to 11 bases. The CDR3 loop reads CASSPEQGYGYTF. The CDR3 bases are TGTGCCAGCAGTCCGGAACAGGGCTATGGCTACACCTTC.

CDR3: CASSQEGRNYGYTF. The CDR3 DNA sequence: TGTGCCAGCAGCCAAGAAGGGCGGAACTATGGCTACACCTTC. This chain connects TRBV4-2 to TRBJ1-2; D gene unclear. The CDR3 has 14 residues. CDR1 is LGHNA and CDR2 is YNFKEQ in the germline V gene. V lost 0 bases and J lost 2, with 7 bases in between.